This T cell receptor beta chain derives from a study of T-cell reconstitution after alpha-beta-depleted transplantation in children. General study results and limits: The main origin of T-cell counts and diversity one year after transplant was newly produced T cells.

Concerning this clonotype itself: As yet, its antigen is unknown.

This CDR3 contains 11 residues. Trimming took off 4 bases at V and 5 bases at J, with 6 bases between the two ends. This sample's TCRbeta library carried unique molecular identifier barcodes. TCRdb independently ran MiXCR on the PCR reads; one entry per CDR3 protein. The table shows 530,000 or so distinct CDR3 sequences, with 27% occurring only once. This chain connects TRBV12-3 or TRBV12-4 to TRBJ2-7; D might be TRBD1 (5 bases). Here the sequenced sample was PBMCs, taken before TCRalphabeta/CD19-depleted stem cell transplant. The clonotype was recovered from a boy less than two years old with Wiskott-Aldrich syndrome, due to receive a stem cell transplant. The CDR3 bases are TGTGCCAGCAGTTGGGGCGACGAGCAGTACTTC. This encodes CASSWGDEQYF.